This T cell receptor (beta chain) was recorded in a study of blood T cell repertoires in COVID-19. Under the authors' procedure: The assay estimated nucleated cells by amplifying reference gene primers. Only in-frame clones appear in the TCRdb table, and some are missing; sequencing was by immunoSEQ multiplex PCR. V and J calls and clone size come straight from that table; D and trimming were deduced from the DNA. The sample has about 260,000 clones, more than 85% seen once. The CDR3 sequence is 12 residues long. V lost 5 bases and J 7 bases, leaving 12 bases between the germline ends. The V gene's germline CDR1 is SGHVS and CDR2 FQNEAQ.

This clonotype originated in a person aged 18 to 29 with COVID-19, enrolled during active disease. The chain is built from TRBV7-8 and TRBJ2-7; D possibly corresponds to TRBD1 (6 bases). The sample taken for sequencing was peripheral blood. CDR3 region: CASSQGGWEQYF. CDR3 coding DNA: TGTGCCAGCAGCCAAGGGGGTTGGGAGCAGTACTTC.